Below, one TCR beta chain is given with its context. Its antigen is as yet unknown. The data are from a study of CD8+ T cells in alopecia areata. Study-level information: Administration of oral tofacitinib to treated patients was at 5 to 10 mg twice daily. Regarding the study as a whole: Lesional tissue from the scalp (especially in alopecia totalis/universalis) showed higher clonality than normal scalp.

Unmatched junction bases numbered 1, after V lost 4 bases and J lost 1 base. The germline gives CDR1 GTSNPN, CDR2 SVGIG (reference sequence). The CDR3 consists of 12 residues. Extraction and reverse transcription of RNA yielded cDNA as the sequencing template. Libraries were prepared by immunoSEQ multiplex PCR; TCRdb keeps only in-frame clonotypes and omits some of them. The profile covers 180,000 or so clones, with 67% appearing a single time and over 9.5% taken by the ten largest. The chain is built from TRBV30 and TRBJ2-7, with 7 bases identical to TRBD2. Sample: CD8+ T cells sorted from blood, taken at week 0. This receptor was identified in a human donor with alopecia areata. The CDR3 is CAWKGGSYEQYF. CDR3 sequence (DNA): TGTGCCTGGAAGGGAGGGTCCTACGAGCAGTACTTC.